This entry lists 2 T cell receptor beta chains sequenced from one sample in a study of cytomegalovirus exposure and HLA in healthy donors. PCR used 60 Vbeta primers and 13 Jbeta primers. Clones were read by immunoSEQ multiplex PCR, and TCRdb kept only the in-frame ones, dropping some. This repertoire shows roughly 170,000 clones, more than 65% found once; its top ten account for approximately 1.2%. Sequencing input: PBMCs. These receptors were obtained from a girl aged 2-15 years in good health and CMV-seropositive.

A single count supports this clone. CDR3 loop: CASSPDRDLVEAFF. The CDR3 DNA is TGCGCCAGCAGTCCGGACAGGGATTTGGTGGAAGCTTTCTTT. This chain links TRBV23-1 with TRBJ1-1; 8 bases align to TRBD1. TRBV23-1 is assigned to the ORF class and has an uncertain function. This CDR3 comprises 14 residues. V gave up 4 bases and J gave up 8 bases; unmatched junction bases: 9.

This clone was counted between two and nine times. This chain uses TRBV20-1 with TRBJ1-1; 7 nucleotides line up with TRBD1. From germline, CDR1 is DFQATT and CDR2 SNEGSKA (reference sequence). The junction had 4 bases not matched to a gene; V was cut back by 8 bases and J by 4 bases. The CDR3 is made up of 11 amino acids. CDR3 region: CSPAGGTEAFF. Here the CDR3 DNA reads TGCAGTCCGGCAGGGGGCACTGAAGCTTTCTTT.